The 14 T cell receptor beta chains given below trace back to one sample, sequenced in a study of blood T cells in healthy people across ages. Combining a sample-barcoded 5' primer with a J-beta primer mix, a second PCR ran for roughly 7 to 12 cycles. From the 5' RACE reads, TCRdb called clonotypes with MiXCR, one entry per CDR3 protein. The profile shows approximately 940,000 distinct CDR3 sequences, roughly 48% of them singletons. Specimen: blood. Receptor source: a man aged 30-40 years in good health.

The chain combines TRBV4-3 with TRBJ2-7, with D hard to call. This CDR3 has 15 amino acids. Trimming left V 0 bases short and J 0 bases short, with 9 bases between. CDR1 and CDR2 from the germline V gene are LGHNA and YSLEER. As DNA, the CDR3 is TGCGCCAGCAGCCAAGAGGGCGCGAGCTCCTACGAGCAGTACTTC. It is translated as CASSQEGASSYEQYF.

The chain is built from TRBV19 and TRBJ1-6, with TRBD1 as a possible D gene (5 bases). V was cut by 2 bases and J by 9 bases, with 17 bases left in between. The CDR3 length is 16 residues. Germline loops: CDR1 LNHDA, CDR2 SQIVND (reference sequence). The CDR3 sequence is CASSIKGQLFASPLHF. The CDR3 DNA sequence: TGTGCCAGTAGTATAAAGGGGCAGCTCTTTGCTTCACCCCTCCACTTT.

The V gene is TRBV9, the J gene TRBJ1-5; D may be TRBD1 (6 bases). This CDR3 contains 14 residues. The ends were cut back, 4 bases at V and 5 bases at J, with 13 bases in the middle. Germline V CDR1 and CDR2: SGDLS, YYNGEE. The CDR3 DNA is TGTGCCAGCAGCCCAGGGGTAGTGGATCAGCCCCAGCATTTT. Residues: CASSPGVVDQPQHF.

This clonotype was counted at least ten times. The chain couples TRBV27 to TRBJ2-7, with D possibly matching TRBD2 (6 bases). The CDR3 extends over 13 amino acids. Trimming removed 2 bases from V and 2 bases from J, with 7 bases in between. CDR1 is MNHEY and CDR2 is SMNVEV in the germline V gene (reference sequence). Written as DNA, the CDR3 is TGTGCCAGCAGTTTACGGGAGACCTACGAGCAGTACTTC. Translating it yields CASSLRETYEQYF.

V and J are TRBV28 and TRBJ2-7; no firm D call. Trimming left V 5 bases short and J 6 bases short, with 11 bases between. The CDR3 contains 12 residues. The germline V gene encodes CDR1 MDHEN and CDR2 SYDVKM. CDR3 loop: CASSLRNGEQYF. The CDR3 DNA sequence: TGTGCCAGCAGTCTAAGGAACGGCGAGCAGTACTTC.

In nucleotides, the CDR3 is TGTGCCAGCAGTTACGGGGTCGTAGCGGGGGGCAGTAATGAGCAGTTCTTC. Amino acids: CASSYGVVAGGSNEQFF. The chain couples TRBV6-5 to TRBJ2-1; 10 bases are shared with TRBD2. This CDR3 region has 17 residues. Germline CDR1 is MNHEY and CDR2 is SVGAGI. V was clipped by 2 bases and J by 7 bases; unmatched bases: 11.

Only a few counts were recorded for this clonotype. The genes are TRBV6-5 and TRBJ2-3; TRBD1 aligns across 11 bases. With 6 bases clipped from V and 6 bases from J, the junction kept 8 bases outside the gene matches. The CDR3 runs 15 residues. Germline V gene data show CDR1 as MNHEY and CDR2 as SVGAGI. As DNA, the CDR3 is TGTGCCAGCAGCCGGGACAGGGGGAACGGGGATACGCAGTATTTT. This gives the protein CASSRDRGNGDTQYF.

This chain links TRBV10-3 with TRBJ1-6, with TRBD1 as a possible D gene (6 bases). V was clipped by 6 bases and J by 4 bases, with 13 bases between them. The CDR3 extends over 15 amino acids. Germline loops: CDR1 ENHRY, CDR2 SYGVKD. The CDR3 is CAIRRDKGYNSPLHF. As DNA, the CDR3 is TGTGCCATCAGGCGGGACAAAGGTTATAATTCACCCCTCCACTTT.

V and J are TRBV5-1 and TRBJ1-1; D possibly corresponds to TRBD1 (6 bases). The CDR3 has 15 amino acids. The V end lost 1 base, the J end lost 1 base, and 11 bases lay between the germline ends. Germline assignment: CDR1 SGHRS and CDR2 YFSETQ. CDR3 loop: CASSLSAGANTEAFF. The CDR3 DNA reads as TGCGCCAGCAGCTTGTCGGCAGGGGCGAACACTGAAGCTTTCTTT.

This chain connects TRBV20-1 to TRBJ2-3, with D perhaps matching TRBD2 (6 bases). V was shortened by 6 bases and J by 1 base, with 20 bases between the two germline ends. This CDR3 has 16 amino acids. The germline V gene encodes CDR1 DFQATT and CDR2 SNEGSKA (reference sequence). CDR3 loop: CSAKLGVVAGTDTQYF. DNA of the CDR3: TGCAGTGCAAAATTAGGCGTGGTAGCGGGCACAGATACGCAGTATTTT.

This chain connects TRBV27 to TRBJ2-1, with D possibly being TRBD1 (5 bases). Germline V lookup: CDR1 MNHEY, CDR2 SMNVEV (reference sequence). The CDR3 is 13 residues long. The germline V and J ends were trimmed by 5 bases and 9 bases, with 14 bases remaining between them. CDR3 sequence: CASSLPRGSEQFF. CDR3 nucleotide sequence: TGTGCCAGCAGTCTCCCAAGGGGAAGTGAGCAGTTCTTC.

This chain connects TRBV15 to TRBJ2-5; D is unresolved. This CDR3 is 13 amino acids long. Between the trimmed V and J ends, which lost 2 bases and 6 bases, there was a span of 10 bases. The germline V gene has CDR1 LNHNV and CDR2 YYDKDF (reference sequence). CDR3 nucleotide sequence: TGTGCCACCAGCAGATCGCCCGGTCAGACCCAGTACTTC. It translates to CATSRSPGQTQYF.

The rearrangement links TRBV29-1 to TRBJ2-7, with D perhaps matching TRBD1 or TRBD2 (5 bases each). Germline V lookup: CDR1 SQVTM, CDR2 ANQGSEA. The V gene lost 7 bases and the J gene lost 5 bases, with 15 bases spanning the gap. The CDR3 is 12 residues long. The CDR3 sequence is CSAGTSLHEQYF. CDR3 DNA sequence: TGCAGCGCCGGGACCAGCCTCCACGAGCAGTACTTC.

This rearrangement joins TRBV29-1 to TRBJ2-7, with D unclear. Germline V gene lookup returns CDR1 SQVTM and CDR2 ANQGSEA. The CDR3 sequence is 13 residues long. Trimming shortened V by 5 bases and J by 0 bases, and 11 bases separated the two germline ends. The chain's CDR3 is CSVLRQDSYEQYF. In DNA, the CDR3 is TGCAGCGTTCTCCGGCAGGACTCCTACGAGCAGTACTTC.